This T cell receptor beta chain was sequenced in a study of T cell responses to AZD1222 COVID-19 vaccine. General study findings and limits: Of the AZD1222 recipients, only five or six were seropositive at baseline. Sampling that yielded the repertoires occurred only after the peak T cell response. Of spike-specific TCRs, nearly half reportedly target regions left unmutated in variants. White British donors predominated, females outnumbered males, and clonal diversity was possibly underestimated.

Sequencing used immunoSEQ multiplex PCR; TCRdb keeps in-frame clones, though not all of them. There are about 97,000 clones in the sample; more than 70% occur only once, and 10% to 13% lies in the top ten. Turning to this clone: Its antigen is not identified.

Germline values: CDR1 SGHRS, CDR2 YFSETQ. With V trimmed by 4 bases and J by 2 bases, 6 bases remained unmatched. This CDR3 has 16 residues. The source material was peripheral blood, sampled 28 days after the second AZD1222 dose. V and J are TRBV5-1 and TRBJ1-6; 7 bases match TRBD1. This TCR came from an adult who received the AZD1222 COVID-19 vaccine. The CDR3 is CASSLQGNTYNSPLHF. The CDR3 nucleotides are TGCGCCAGCAGCCTACAGGGGAACACCTATAATTCACCCCTCCACTTT. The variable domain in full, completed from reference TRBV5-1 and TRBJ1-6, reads KAGVTQTPRYLIKTRGQQVTLSCSPISGHRSVSWYQQTPGQGLQFLFEYFSETQRNKGNFPGRFSGRQFSNSRSEMNVSTLELGDSALYLCASSLQGNTYNSPLHFGNGTRLTVT.